This T cell receptor beta chain was captured in a study of cytomegalovirus exposure and HLA in healthy donors. In the study overall: The 110 or so validation repertoires used a platform that matched the one used for the roughly 700 first-cohort repertoires, as a later analysis reported. General study points: Clusters of TCRs from the first cohort tended to co-occur in the roughly 120 validation repertoires (as a later analysis found). The study recorded over 150 TCR beta chains that were cytomegalovirus-associated.

CDR3 length: 15 residues. The ends were cut back, 5 bases at V and 4 bases at J, with 14 bases in the middle. Germline CDR1 is MNHEY and CDR2 is SVGAGI. Of note for this clone: Its antigen is unidentified.

The study drew the donors from its approximately 120-subject validation cohort, separate from the roughly 710-subject first cohort. This table comes from immunoSEQ multiplex PCR, and its TCRdb copy is limited to in-frame clones, with some not included. The sample comprises approximately 200,000 clones, roughly 77% of which are singletons, and roughly 1.2% rests with the top ten. This sequence joins TRBV6-5 and TRBJ1-4; D unresolved. Sequencing was carried out using PBMCs. This clonotype was obtained from a woman in her thirties in good health and CMV-seronegative. CDR3 sequence reads: CASSLLTGFNEKLFF. Here the CDR3 DNA reads TGTGCCAGCAGTCTCCTGACCGGGTTTAATGAAAAACTGTTTTTT.